Listed below are T cell receptor beta chains from one sample, sequenced in a study of post-analysis software for immune sequencing data. In TCRdb, the PCR reads were re-called with MiXCR into one record per CDR3 protein. The table includes 400,000 to 500,000 distinct CDR3 sequences, approximately 37% detected once. Sequenced material: blood. These receptor sequences come from a girl between 2 and 10 years old with multiple sclerosis. Both conserved end residues are part of each CDR3. D genes are given only for firm matches.

d_call,j_call,v_call,cdr3_length,cdr3_aa
.,TRBJ2-5,TRBV11-2,13,CASSTPPFLGQYF
.,TRBJ1-1,TRBV2,12,CASSARDTEAFF
TRBD1,TRBJ2-1,TRBV13,15,CASSWGQGVYNEQFF
TRBD2,TRBJ2-5,TRBV7-2,16,CAGSFIRGGRDETQYF
TRBD2,TRBJ2-7,TRBV7-9,15,CASSDTSGSTYEQYF
.,TRBJ1-6,TRBV12-3/TRBV12-4,14,CASSFPGSGSPLHF
.,TRBJ1-1,TRBV10-3,12,CAISETTTEAFF
TRBD2,TRBJ2-4,TRBV3-1,19,CASRPTSGSSRGSENIQYF
TRBD2,TRBJ2-5,TRBV2,14,CASRIGRGSETQYF
.,TRBJ1-1,TRBV28,14,CASCARPMNTEAFF
TRBD1,TRBJ2-6,TRBV13,19,CASSFQTGDNQYGANVLTF
TRBD2,TRBJ2-1,TRBV5-1,14,CASSLSGGWNEQFF
.,TRBJ2-7,TRBV10-1,14,CASSAGMDSYEQYF
TRBD2,TRBJ2-3,TRBV4-3,19,CASSQDPWTSGRAADTQYF
.,.,TRBV20-1,15,CSARVGLPGTDEQYF
.,TRBJ2-1,TRBV4-1,16,CASSQGTPGILNEQFF
.,TRBJ2-3,TRBV30,11,CAWSSEDTQYF
.,TRBJ1-1,TRBV6-5,13,CASSPLQGTEAFF